The 21 T cell receptor beta chains below come from one sample, sequenced in a study of T cell clusters in autoimmune cytopenias. One tube held mixed TRB-A and TRB-B primer pools for touch-down PCR. Reanalyzing the multiplex PCR reads, TCRdb keeps one entry per CDR3 protein, without DNA. The specimen's table records about 9,500 distinct CDR3 sequences. TRB was amplified from about 260 ng of peripheral blood genomic DNA per sample. Sequenced sample: peripheral blood. All receptors derive from a human donor with an autoimmune cytopenia or autoimmune hepatitis (not recorded which).

Considering frequency, this clonotype is medium-sized. V gene TRBV6-5 combines with J gene TRBJ2-7. This CDR3 contains 15 residues. Germline V CDR1 and CDR2: MNHEY, SVGAGI. CDR3 loop: CASSYGSVGSYEQYF.

This clonotype is deemed medium-sized by its frequency. The V and J genes are TRBV19 and TRBJ2-1; TCRdb designates TRBD2, a call that cannot be tested without DNA. CDR3 length: 16 amino acids. Germline-derived CDR1 and CDR2 are LNHDA and SQIVND (reference sequence). The CDR3 sequence is CASSTTSDLSYNEQFF.

This chain links TRBV7-9 with TRBJ2-1; TCRdb calls TRBD2, which cannot be checked without DNA. The CDR3 consists of 16 residues. Germline loops: CDR1 SEHNR, CDR2 FQNEAQ (reference sequence). The CDR3 is CASSRGLAGSYNEQFF. The whole variable domain, filled in from reference TRBV7-9 and TRBJ2-1, reads DTGVSQNPRHKITKRGQNVTFRCDPISEHNRLYWYRQTLGQGPEFLTYFQNEAQLEKSRLLSDRFSAERPKGSFSTLEIQRTEQGDSAMYLCASSRGLAGSYNEQFFGPGTRLTVL.

The V gene is TRBV7-6, the J gene TRBJ2-3; the D call of TRBD1 rests on TCRdb alone, since no DNA is present to check it. Germline loops: CDR1 SGHVS, CDR2 FNYEAQ. The CDR3 runs to 19 residues. The CDR3 loop reads CASSLSPGPGTGRTDTQYF. Supplemented by reference TRBV7-6 and TRBJ2-3, the full variable domain reads GAGVSQSPRYKVTKRGQDVALRCDPISGHVSLYWYRQALGQGPEFLTYFNYEAQQDKSGLPNDRFSAERPEGSISTLTIQRTEQRDSAMYRCASSLSPGPGTGRTDTQYFGPGTRLTVL.

J is TRBJ1-1 and V is TRBV7-9; absent DNA, TCRdb's TRBD1 call cannot be checked. Germline-derived CDR1 and CDR2 are SEHNR and FQNEAQ (reference sequence). This CDR3 contains 15 residues. Here the CDR3 reads CASSLRQGGNTEAFF. The variable domain in full, completed from reference TRBV7-9 and TRBJ1-1, reads DTGVSQNPRHKITKRGQNVTFRCDPISEHNRLYWYRQTLGQGPEFLTYFQNEAQLEKSRLLSDRFSAERPKGSFSTLEIQRTEQGDSAMYLCASSLRQGGNTEAFFGQGTRLTVV.

The chain uses TRBV27 and TRBJ2-3; TCRdb reports TRBD2, a call that lacks DNA to check it against. The CDR3 is 15 residues long. The germline V gene has CDR1 MNHEY and CDR2 SMNVEV (reference sequence). CDR3 loop: CASSLGPSGTDTQYF.

This clonotype counts as medium-sized by frequency. The chain combines TRBV19 with TRBJ1-1; TCRdb designates TRBD1, a call that cannot be tested without DNA. Per the germline V gene, CDR1 is LNHDA and CDR2 is SQIVND (reference sequence). The CDR3 sequence is 15 residues long. The CDR3 protein is CASRASTGKNTEAFF. Using reference TRBV19 and TRBJ1-1 for the parts outside the CDR3, the full variable domain is DGGITQSPKYLFRKEGQNVTLSCEQNLNHDAMYWYRQDPGQGLRLIYYSQIVNDFQKGDIAEGYSVSREKKESFPLTVTSAQKNPTAFYLCASRASTGKNTEAFFGQGTRLTVV.

The chain employs TRBV19 and TRBJ1-1; no DNA is available, so the TRBD1 call from TCRdb remains unchecked. Germline CDR1 reads LNHDA; CDR2 reads SQIVND (reference sequence). The CDR3 spans 14 residues. CDR3 amino acids: CASSADRANTEAFF.

The chain carries TRBV6-4 and TRBJ1-6; the D call of TRBD1 rests on TCRdb alone, since no DNA is present to check it. The CDR3 contains 14 residues. Germline V gene sequence: CDR1 MRHNA, CDR2 SNTAGT. CDR3 region: CASSAAGDGSPLHF.

The gene calls are TRBV15 and TRBJ2-3; without DNA, the TCRdb call of TRBD1 cannot be checked. The CDR3 is made up of 17 amino acids. CDR1 is LNHNV and CDR2 is YYDKDF in the germline V gene (reference sequence). CDR3: CATSGLAGGQGHGTQYF.

In terms of frequency, this clonotype is medium-sized. This chain links TRBV6-2 or TRBV6-3 with TRBJ2-1; without DNA, the TCRdb call of TRBD2 cannot be checked. The CDR3 spans 14 residues. Per the germline V gene, CDR1 is MNHEY and CDR2 is SVGEGT. CDR3 sequence: CASSWTSGYNEQFF.

Judged by frequency, this clonotype is medium-sized. The rearrangement uses TRBV6-6 and TRBJ2-2. CDR1 is MNHNY, CDR2 SVGAGI, per germline (reference sequence). The CDR3 is 14 residues long. The CDR3 region is CASKNAGNTGELFF.

This clonotype is labeled medium-sized (0.01 to 0.1%) based on frequency. The chain uses TRBV11-1 and TRBJ1-4. This CDR3 spans 15 amino acids. CDR1 SGHAT and CDR2 FQDESV come from the germline V gene (reference sequence). The CDR3 sequence is CASSPTGGIGEKLFF.

Frequency places this clonotype as medium-sized. V is TRBV19 and J is TRBJ1-2; TCRdb returns TRBD1, unconfirmable since there is no DNA. The CDR3 covers 14 residues. CDR1 is LNHDA and CDR2 is SQIVND in the germline V gene (reference sequence). The chain's CDR3 is CASVTGDTSYGYTF.

J is TRBJ2-5 and V is TRBV13. The V gene's germline CDR1 is PRHDT and CDR2 FYEKMQ (reference sequence). This CDR3 has 14 residues. CDR3 sequence: CASSLRQYQETQYF.

This clonotype is classed as medium-sized by frequency. The genes are TRBV29-1 and TRBJ1-1; checking the TCRdb D call of TRBD1 is not possible without DNA. Germline-derived CDR1 and CDR2 are SQVTM and ANQGSEA. The CDR3 covers 12 residues. CDR3 protein: CSVGSQGTEAFF.

The chain is built from TRBV18 and TRBJ2-6; the TRBD2 assignment by TCRdb is unverifiable without DNA. This CDR3 comprises 15 residues. Germline-derived CDR1 and CDR2 are KGHSH and LQKENI. The CDR3 reads CASSPSSGGANVLTF.

The rearrangement links TRBV5-4 to TRBJ1-1. The CDR3 extends over 14 amino acids. Germline CDR1 and CDR2: SGHNT and YYREEE (reference sequence). The CDR3 sequence is CASSLGGTPQGAFF.

This clonotype is identified as medium-sized from frequency. CDR3 amino acids: CASSMAWGYEQYF. This sequence joins TRBV19 and TRBJ2-7. Germline loops: CDR1 LNHDA, CDR2 SQIVND (reference sequence). The CDR3 contains 13 residues. Supplemented by reference TRBV19 and TRBJ2-7, the full variable domain reads DGGITQSPKYLFRKEGQNVTLSCEQNLNHDAMYWYRQDPGQGLRLIYYSQIVNDFQKGDIAEGYSVSREKKESFPLTVTSAQKNPTAFYLCASSMAWGYEQYFGPGTRLTVT.

The chain employs TRBV21-1 and TRBJ1-2. TRBV21-1 is given as a pseudogene. CDR3 size: 13 residues. The CDR3 reads CASLPPGPNHYTF.

The chain couples TRBV11-1 to TRBJ2-1; TCRdb indicates TRBD2, and absent DNA this call remains unverified. CDR3 length: 14 residues. Germline values: CDR1 SGHAT, CDR2 FQDESV (reference sequence). CDR3 protein: CASSSRDLNNEQFF.